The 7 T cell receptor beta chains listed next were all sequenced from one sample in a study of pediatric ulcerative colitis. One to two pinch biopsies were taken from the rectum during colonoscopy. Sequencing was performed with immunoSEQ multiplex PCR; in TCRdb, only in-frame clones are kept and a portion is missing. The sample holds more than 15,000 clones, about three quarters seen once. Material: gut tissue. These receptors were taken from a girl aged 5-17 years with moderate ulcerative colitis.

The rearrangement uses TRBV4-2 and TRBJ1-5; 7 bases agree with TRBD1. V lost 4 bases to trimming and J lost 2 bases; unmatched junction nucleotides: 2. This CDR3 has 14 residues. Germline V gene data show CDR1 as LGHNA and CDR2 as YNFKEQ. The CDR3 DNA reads TGTGCCAGCAGCCTCGACAGGGGCAATCAGCCCCAGCATTTT. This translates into CASSLDRGNQPQHF.

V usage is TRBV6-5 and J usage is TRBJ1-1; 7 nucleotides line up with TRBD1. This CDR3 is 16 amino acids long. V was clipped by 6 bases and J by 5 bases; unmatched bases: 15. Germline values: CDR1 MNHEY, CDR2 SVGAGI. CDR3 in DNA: TGTGCCAGCAGCTACCGACCTCCAGGGGGGTCGACTGAAGCTTTCTTT. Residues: CASSYRPPGGSTEAFF.

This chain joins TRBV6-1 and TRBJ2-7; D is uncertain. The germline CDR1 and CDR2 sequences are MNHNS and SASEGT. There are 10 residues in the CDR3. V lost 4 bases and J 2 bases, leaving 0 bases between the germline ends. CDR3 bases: TGTGCCAGCAGTGCCTACGAGCAGTACTTC. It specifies CASSAYEQYF.

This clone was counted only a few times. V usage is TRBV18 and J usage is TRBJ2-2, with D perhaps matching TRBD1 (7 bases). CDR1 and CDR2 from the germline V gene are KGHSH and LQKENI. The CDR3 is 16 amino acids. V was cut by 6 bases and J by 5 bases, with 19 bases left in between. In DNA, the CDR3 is TGTGCCAGCTCCCCTCGTGGAGGGGGCGAAACCGGGGAGCTGTTTTTT. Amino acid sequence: CASSPRGGGETGELFF.

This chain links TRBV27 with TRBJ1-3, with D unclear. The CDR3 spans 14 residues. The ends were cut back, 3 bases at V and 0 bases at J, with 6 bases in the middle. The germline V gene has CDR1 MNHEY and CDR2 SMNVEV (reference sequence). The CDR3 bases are TGTGCCAGCAGTTTGAGGAGCTCTGGAAACACCATATATTTT. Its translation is CASSLRSSGNTIYF.

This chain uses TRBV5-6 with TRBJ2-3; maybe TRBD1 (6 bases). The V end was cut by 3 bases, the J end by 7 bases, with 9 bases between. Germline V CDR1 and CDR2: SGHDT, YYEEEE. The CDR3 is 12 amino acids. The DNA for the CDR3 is TGTGCCAGCAGCTACAGGGTCCATACGCAGTATTTT. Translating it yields CASSYRVHTQYF.

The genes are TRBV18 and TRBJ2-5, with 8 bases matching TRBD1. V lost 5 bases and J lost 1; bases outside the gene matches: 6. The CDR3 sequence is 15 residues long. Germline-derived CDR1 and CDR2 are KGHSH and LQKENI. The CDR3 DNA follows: TGTGCCAGCTCATCCAGACAGGGGTTCCAAGAGACCCAGTACTTC. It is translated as CASSSRQGFQETQYF. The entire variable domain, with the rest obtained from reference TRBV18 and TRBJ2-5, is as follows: NAGVMQNPRHLVRRRGQEARLRCSPMKGHSHVYWYRQLPEEGLKFMVYLQKENIIDESGMPKERFSAEFPKEGPSILRIQQVVRGDSAAYFCASSSRQGFQETQYFGPGTRLLVL.